Listed here are 30 T cell receptor beta chains from one sample, sequenced in a study of shared clonotypes between healthy human individuals. The repertoire was sequenced with immunoSEQ multiplex PCR; TCRdb's copy has only in-frame clones and lacks some. The data contain 1,400,000 or so clones, 98% of them singletons. Sequences were obtained from naive CD4+ T cells sorted from blood. Subset here: CD45RA+ positively selected. These receptors were taken from a man in his thirties or forties in good health.

The rearrangement links TRBV9 to TRBJ2-2; D tentatively fits TRBD1 or TRBD2 (5 bases each). The CDR3 contains 15 residues. V dropped 0 bases and J dropped 7 bases, with 13 bases sitting between them. CDR1 is SGDLS, CDR2 YYNGEE, per germline. Written as DNA, the CDR3 is TGTGCCAGCAGCGTAGAGGGGCGGGCAAGCGGGGAGCTGTTTTTT. Amino acid sequence: CASSVEGRASGELFF.

The chain couples TRBV6-5 to TRBJ2-3, with D maybe TRBD2 (5 bases). The CDR3 extends over 15 amino acids. The germline V gene has CDR1 MNHEY and CDR2 SVGAGI. Trimming stripped 2 bases from V and 5 bases from J, with 14 bases between. The chain's CDR3 is CASSYRPSRGDTQYF. DNA for the CDR3: TGTGCCAGCAGTTACCGTCCTAGCCGGGGAGATACGCAGTATTTT.

The gene calls are TRBV6-5 and TRBJ1-1; unclear D gene. This CDR3 is 14 amino acids long. V was clipped by 5 bases and J by 0 bases, with 10 bases between them. Germline CDR1 MNHEY, CDR2 SVGAGI. CDR3 sequence reads: CASSHERMNTEAFF. CDR3 bases: TGTGCCAGCAGTCATGAACGGATGAACACTGAAGCTTTCTTT.

The chain uses TRBV5-4 and TRBJ2-5; D is unresolved. With 1 base removed from V and 5 bases from J, the gap between germline ends came to 6 bases. Germline V gives CDR1 SGHNT, CDR2 YYREEE (reference sequence). The CDR3 covers 12 residues. CDR3 nucleotides: TGTGCCAGCAGCTTGCATCGTGAGACCCAGTACTTC. Amino acid sequence: CASSLHRETQYF.

V is TRBV11-2 and J is TRBJ2-1, with 10 bases fitting TRBD2. V shed 4 bases and J 8 bases; nucleotides not matched to a gene: 11. The germline CDR1 and CDR2 sequences are SGHAT and FQNNGV. The CDR3 length is 16 residues. CDR3 in amino acids: CASSSPGLALRDEQFF. DNA for the CDR3: TGTGCCAGCAGCTCTCCGGGACTAGCGCTTAGGGATGAGCAGTTCTTC.

The chain joins TRBV27 to TRBJ2-1; possibly TRBD2 for D (6 bases). Germline lookup yields CDR1 MNHEY and CDR2 SMNVEV (reference sequence). The CDR3 length is 16 residues. V lost 6 bases to trimming and J lost 2 bases, with 17 bases between them. CDR3: CASSAASGGAYNEQFF. In DNA form, the CDR3 reads TGTGCCAGCAGCGCCGCCTCCGGAGGGGCCTACAATGAGCAGTTCTTC.

This sequence joins TRBV4-3 and TRBJ1-2; D uncertain. The CDR3 extends over 15 amino acids. Germline V gives CDR1 LGHNA, CDR2 YSLEER. V lost 0 bases and J lost 4, with 12 bases in between. CDR3 protein: CASSQEMSGFYGYTF. Here the CDR3 DNA reads TGCGCCAGCAGCCAAGAAATGTCAGGCTTCTATGGCTACACCTTC.

The genes are TRBV28 and TRBJ1-5; 9 nucleotides align to TRBD1. CDR1 MDHEN and CDR2 SYDVKM come from the germline V gene. The V and J ends lost 6 bases and 3 bases, in that order; junction bases with no gene match: 3. The CDR3 has 14 residues. CDR3 region: CASRKQGANQPQHF. The CDR3 DNA is TGTGCCAGCAGGAAACAGGGGGCCAATCAGCCCCAGCATTTT.

The DNA of the CDR3 is TGTGCCAGCTCACCAGCCCGACGGATTTTAAACACCGGGGAGCTGTTTTTT. Encoded protein: CASSPARRILNTGELFF. V is TRBV18 and J is TRBJ2-2; D is uncertain. The CDR3 extends over 17 amino acids. Per the germline V gene, CDR1 is KGHSH and CDR2 is LQKENI. Trimming pared 2 bases from V and 2 bases from J, leaving 15 bases between. Together with reference TRBV18 and TRBJ2-2, the CDR3 gives the full variable domain: NAGVMQNPRHLVRRRGQEARLRCSPMKGHSHVYWYRQLPEEGLKFMVYLQKENIIDESGMPKERFSAEFPKEGPSILRIQQVVRGDSAAYFCASSPARRILNTGELFFGEGSRLTVL.

This chain joins TRBV18 and TRBJ2-7; 15 bases agree with TRBD2. The CDR3 is 18 amino acids. CDR1 and CDR2 (germline): KGHSH, LQKENI. J was trimmed by 3 bases and V by 5 bases; bases with no gene match: 11. This CDR3 reads CASSTLRTSGREFYEQYF. The DNA for the CDR3 is TGTGCCAGCTCAACTCTCCGGACTAGCGGGAGGGAGTTCTACGAGCAGTACTTC.

CDR3 DNA: TGTGCCAGCGGTGAAGGGGGGTTCTATAGCAATCAGCCCCAGCATTTT. Translating it yields CASGEGGFYSNQPQHF. The gene calls are TRBV28 and TRBJ1-5, with a possible D match to TRBD1 (6 bases). Germline values: CDR1 MDHEN, CDR2 SYDVKM. The V end lost 8 bases, the J end lost 0 bases, and 17 bases lay between the germline ends. The CDR3 loop spans 16 amino acids.

The table lists this clone with a count of one. V and J are TRBV18 and TRBJ1-1; D is unresolved. This CDR3 is built from 12 residues. The V gene lost 3 bases and the J gene lost 5 bases, with 7 bases spanning the gap. CDR1 is KGHSH, CDR2 LQKENI, per germline. In DNA form, the CDR3 reads TGTGCCAGCTCACCTTGGAAGACTGAAGCTTTCTTT. Protein product: CASSPWKTEAFF.

The gene calls are TRBV5-5 and TRBJ2-7; the D gene is possibly TRBD1 (5 bases). The V gene lost 2 bases and the J gene lost 2 bases, with 5 bases spanning the gap. In germline, CDR1 is SGHKS, CDR2 YYEKEE (reference sequence). The CDR3 has 12 residues. CDR3 residues: CASSFRAYEQYF. The DNA of the CDR3 is TGTGCCAGCAGCTTCAGGGCCTACGAGCAGTACTTC.

This CDR3 is CASSLAGLLEHNEQFF. The CDR3 DNA is TGTGCCAGCAGCTTAGCTGGTCTTCTAGAGCACAATGAGCAGTTCTTC. This chain connects TRBV7-6 to TRBJ2-1, with D uncertain. The CDR3 extends over 16 amino acids. Germline V gives CDR1 SGHVS, CDR2 FNYEAQ. Trimming stripped 0 bases from V and 5 bases from J, with 14 bases between. The full variable domain, completed using reference TRBV7-6 and TRBJ2-1, is GAGVSQSPRYKVTKRGQDVALRCDPISGHVSLYWYRQALGQGPEFLTYFNYEAQQDKSGLPNDRFSAERPEGSISTLTIQRTEQRDSAMYRCASSLAGLLEHNEQFFGPGTRLTVL.

The chain joins TRBV5-5 to TRBJ2-3; tentatively, D is TRBD2 (5 bases). The CDR3 is 15 amino acids. Germline CDR1 is SGHKS and CDR2 is YYEKEE (reference sequence). V was cut by 6 bases and J by 3 bases, with 17 bases left in between. The CDR3 DNA reads TGTGCCAGCACCCCCAGGATAGCGTCTACAGATACGCAGTATTTT. Its protein product is CASTPRIASTDTQYF. The entire variable domain, with the rest obtained from reference TRBV5-5 and TRBJ2-3, is as follows: DAGVTQSPTHLIKTRGQQVTLRCSPISGHKSVSWYQQVLGQGPQFIFQYYEKEERGRGNFPDRFSARQFPNYSSELNVNALLLGDSALYLCASTPRIASTDTQYFGPGTRLTVL.

This chain joins TRBV2 and TRBJ2-2, with D maybe TRBD2 (6 bases). CDR3 length: 16 amino acids. V gave up 7 bases and J gave up 2 bases, with 17 bases separating them. The germline gives CDR1 SNHLY, CDR2 FYNNEI. CDR3 sequence reads: CASIGRTGRNTGELFF. Written as DNA, the CDR3 is TGTGCCAGCATAGGTCGAACCGGGAGAAACACCGGGGAGCTGTTTTTT.

The gene calls are TRBV25-1 and TRBJ1-1, with TRBD1 identical over 7 bases. This CDR3 is 14 amino acids long. With 7 bases clipped from V and 5 bases from J, the junction kept 10 bases outside the gene matches. Germline V CDR1 and CDR2: MGHDK, SYGVNS. CDR3 sequence: CASTPRGRQTEAFF. In nucleotides, the CDR3 is TGTGCCAGCACACCGAGGGGGCGGCAAACTGAAGCTTTCTTT.

The rearrangement links TRBV28 to TRBJ1-4, with D perhaps matching TRBD1 (5 bases). V lost 6 bases and J lost 6, with 11 bases in between. CDR3 size: 13 residues. Germline V CDR1 and CDR2: MDHEN, SYDVKM. The DNA for the CDR3 is TGTGCCAGCAGCCTAGGGACGGATGAAAAACTGTTTTTT. Protein product: CASSLGTDEKLFF.

The chain is built from TRBV18 and TRBJ2-7; 7 bases map to TRBD2. The CDR3 sequence is 15 residues long. From germline, CDR1 is KGHSH and CDR2 LQKENI. Trimming took 2 bases from V and 3 from J; bases not matched to a gene: 7. CDR3 protein: CASSPKIGRDYEQYF. DNA of the CDR3: TGTGCCAGCTCACCAAAGATTGGGAGGGACTACGAGCAGTACTTC. The full variable domain, with the rest looked up from reference TRBV18 and TRBJ2-7, is NAGVMQNPRHLVRRRGQEARLRCSPMKGHSHVYWYRQLPEEGLKFMVYLQKENIIDESGMPKERFSAEFPKEGPSILRIQQVVRGDSAAYFCASSPKIGRDYEQYFGPGTRLTVT.

This clone has just one count. The chain links TRBV21-1 to TRBJ2-7; the table assigns TRBD1, which was not confirmed against the DNA. TRBV21-1 is a listed pseudogene. This CDR3 region has 14 residues. This CDR3 is CASAQEDRDYEQYF. In nucleotides, the CDR3 is TGTGCCAGCGCACAGGAGGACAGGGACTACGAGCAGTACTTC.

V is TRBV10-1 and J is TRBJ2-7; tentatively, D is TRBD1 (6 bases). V lost 1 base, J lost 2 bases, and 15 bases lay in between. The CDR3 totals 16 residues. Germline assignment: CDR1 WNHNN and CDR2 SYGVQD (reference sequence). The CDR3 sequence is CASSEYPQGNTYEQYF. The CDR3 coding sequence is TGCGCCAGCAGTGAGTACCCACAGGGAAACACCTACGAGCAGTACTTC.

The V gene is TRBV5-1, the J gene TRBJ2-7; 9 nucleotides agree with TRBD1. The CDR3 extends over 22 amino acids. The J segment lost 2 bases and the V segment lost 4 bases, leaving 28 bases of the junction unmatched. CDR1 and CDR2 (germline): SGHRS, YFSETQ. Here the CDR3 reads CASSLSHLVNSGTGLSTYEQYF. CDR3 DNA: TGCGCCAGCAGCCTGAGTCACCTAGTTAACTCCGGGACAGGGCTGAGTACCTACGAGCAGTACTTC.

The chain recombines TRBV2 with TRBJ2-3; D is possibly TRBD1 (6 bases). V lost 1 base and J lost 5, with 7 bases in between. The CDR3 is 13 residues long. Per germline, CDR1 SNHLY and CDR2 FYNNEI. The CDR3 nucleotides read TGTGCCAGCAGTGAAGAGGGGGAAGATACGCAGTATTTT. It specifies CASSEEGEDTQYF.

The chain is built from TRBV7-9 and TRBJ2-7; 8 bases are a match to TRBD2. Germline trimming cut 4 bases from V and 1 base from J; bases unmatched to any gene: 3. The CDR3 runs to 14 residues. The V gene's germline CDR1 is SEHNR and CDR2 FQNEAQ (reference sequence). Here the CDR3 DNA reads TGTGCCAGCAGCTCTTTAGCGGGGTCCTACGAGCAGTACTTC. This encodes CASSSLAGSYEQYF.

The CDR3, as DNA: TGCGCCAGCAGCCCCGGGACGGGAAAACTGTTTTTT. It yields the protein CASSPGTGKLFF. The chain links TRBV5-1 to TRBJ1-4; perhaps TRBD1 as D (5 bases). CDR3 length: 12 residues. Germline-derived CDR1 and CDR2 are SGHRS and YFSETQ. V was trimmed by 4 bases and J by 10 bases, leaving 11 bases between them.

The genes are TRBV23-1 and TRBJ2-4; D might be TRBD2 (6 bases). TRBV23-1 is treated as an ORF (open reading frame) with a function not yet certain. With 1 base removed from V and 0 bases from J, the gap between germline ends came to 16 bases. The CDR3 sequence is 18 residues long. The DNA for the CDR3 is TGCGCCAGCAGTCAATTCTGGAGGGCGCGAATAGCCAAAAACATTCAGTACTTC. It specifies CASSQFWRARIAKNIQYF.

This chain uses TRBV5-1 with TRBJ2-4, with 7 bases identical to TRBD2. The junction had 8 bases not matched to a gene; V was cut back by 5 bases and J by 6 bases. The CDR3 contains 14 residues. The germline V gene has CDR1 SGHRS and CDR2 YFSETQ. DNA of the CDR3: TGCGCCAGCAGGAGGGAGGGCTCCGGAAACATTCAGTACTTC. Translated: CASRREGSGNIQYF.

The chain joins TRBV11-2 to TRBJ2-3, with 10 bases that match TRBD2. Looked up from germline, CDR1 is SGHAT and CDR2 is FQNNGV. With V trimmed by 5 bases and J by 0 bases, 8 bases remained unmatched. This CDR3 has 17 residues. CDR3 sequence reads: CASSPRTSGTSTDTQYF. The DNA of the CDR3 is TGTGCCAGCAGCCCACGGACTAGCGGAACTAGCACAGATACGCAGTATTTT.

This clone was counted once. The V and J genes are TRBV2 and TRBJ2-7, with 7 bases identical to TRBD2. Germline V CDR1 and CDR2: SNHLY, FYNNEI. This CDR3 contains 13 residues. Trimming removed 6 bases from V and 6 bases from J; junction bases left unmatched: 8. The CDR3 spells CASSLTSESEQYF. CDR3 DNA sequence: TGTGCCAGCAGCCTAACTAGCGAAAGCGAGCAGTACTTC. Complete variable domain (other parts from reference TRBV2 and TRBJ2-7): EPEVTQTPSHQVTQMGQEVILRCVPISNHLYFYWYRQILGQKVEFLVSFYNNEISEKSEIFDDQFSVERPDGSNFTLKIRSTKLEDSAMYFCASSLTSESEQYFGPGTRLTVT.

The chain employs TRBV19 and TRBJ2-1; 11 bases align to TRBD1. J lost 8 bases, V lost 3 bases, and 9 bases had no gene match. The CDR3 totals 16 residues. CDR1 is LNHDA, CDR2 SQIVND, per germline (reference sequence). This CDR3 reads CASSMAGTGGMYEQFF. In DNA, the CDR3 is TGTGCCAGTAGTATGGCGGGGACAGGGGGTATGTATGAGCAGTTCTTC. The variable domain in full, with the rest retrieved from reference TRBV19 and TRBJ2-1, is DGGITQSPKYLFRKEGQNVTLSCEQNLNHDAMYWYRQDPGQGLRLIYYSQIVNDFQKGDIAEGYSVSREKKESFPLTVTSAQKNPTAFYLCASSMAGTGGMYEQFFGPGTRLTVL.